One T cell receptor (beta chain) is described in this entry. Documented time point: before natalizumab initiation. Germline V gives CDR1 SGHNT, CDR2 YENEEA. The CDR3 has 14 residues. V was cut by 6 bases and J by 1 base, with 11 bases left in between. The data derive from a study of multiple sclerosis patients with progressive multifocal leukoencephalopathy. Measured with immunoSEQ multiplex PCR; TCRdb has only the in-frame clones, and not every one. Seen here are tens of thousands of clones, around nine tenths observed once, and the top ten hold 1.1%. The sample taken for sequencing was PBMCs. The TCR sequence derives from a human donor with multiple sclerosis. The V and J genes are TRBV11-3 and TRBJ2-3; TRBD2 might be the D (5 bases). For the CDR3, the DNA is TGTGCCAGCAGTCTTGACGGGGGCACAGATACGCAGTATTTT. Translating it yields CASSLDGGTDTQYF.